The present T cell receptor beta chain was sequenced within a study of blood T cell repertoires in COVID-19. Profiling relied on immunoSEQ multiplex PCR, and the TCRdb table lists in-frame clones only, not all of them. The sample yields roughly 230,000 clones, around 85% seen once. Seattle patients were enrolled during active infection and followed longitudinally. The CDR3 sequence is 15 residues long. Germline V gene lookup returns CDR1 SSHAT and CDR2 FNYEAQ (reference sequence). A word on this clone: A read error may produce the germline difference seen at one junction end.

The chain joins TRBV7-7 to TRBJ2-5; 9 bases agree with TRBD1. Source material: peripheral blood. This sequence was found in a man aged 50-60 years with COVID-19, enrolled during active disease. CDR3 nucleotide sequence: TGTGCTAGCAGCTCGACAGGGGGGTACCAAGAGACCCAGTACTTC. Its protein product is CASSSTGGYQETQYF.